These T cell receptor beta chains were read from a single sample in a study of type 1 regulatory T cells. Their cognate antigens are unknown. TCRdb ran MiXCR on the reads and lists one entry per CDR3 protein. The sample yields over 55,000 distinct CDR3 sequences, about 69% seen once. Sequencing was carried out using cultured T cells, either the whole culture or a sorted T cell fraction (not recorded which). Receptors were obtained from a human donor in good health. CDR3s include the opening cysteine and the closing phenylalanine or tryptophan. Each record gives: CDR3 DNA, CDR3 protein, D gene, V gene, J gene, clone size. The D gene is left open where the match is weak. For some rows the clone size is stated as once, few or many, or as a class when expanded; others skip it.

cdr3_nt: TGTGCCAGCAGATTAAACCGGGGCGGCTATGGCTACACCTTC; cdr3_aa: CASRLNRGGYGYTF; d_call: -; v_call: TRBV7-8; j_call: TRBJ1-2; clone_size: -
cdr3_nt: TGTGCCAGCAGGTCTCTAGCGGGAGGGTCCAGCTCCTACAATGAGCAGTTCTTC; cdr3_aa: CASRSLAGGSSSYNEQFF; d_call: TRBD2; v_call: TRBV6-6; j_call: TRBJ2-1; clone_size: -
cdr3_nt: TGTGCCAGCAGCCTGCGGGACAGGCTCTCACCCCTCCACTTT; cdr3_aa: CASSLRDRLSPLHF; d_call: TRBD1; v_call: TRBV11-2; j_call: TRBJ1-6; clone_size: few
cdr3_nt: TGTGCCAGCATAGGGGGGGGCAATCAGCCCCAGCATTTT; cdr3_aa: CASIGGGNQPQHF; d_call: -; v_call: TRBV6-1; j_call: TRBJ1-5; clone_size: -
cdr3_nt: TGCAGTGCTAGAGCTACAGGGGGATCGGTCACTGAAGCTTTCTTT; cdr3_aa: CSARATGGSVTEAFF; d_call: TRBD1; v_call: TRBV20-1; j_call: TRBJ1-1; clone_size: -
cdr3_nt: TGTGCCAGTCATATGGGACAGGGAGCTGAAGCTTTCTTT; cdr3_aa: CASHMGQGAEAFF; d_call: TRBD1; v_call: TRBV6-2/TRBV6-3; j_call: TRBJ1-1; clone_size: -
cdr3_nt: TGTGCCAGCAGCAAGACAGGGAAGGAAAACATTCAGTACTTC; cdr3_aa: CASSKTGKENIQYF; d_call: TRBD1; v_call: TRBV6-2/TRBV6-3; j_call: TRBJ2-4; clone_size: few
cdr3_nt: TGCGCCAGCAGCCCAGGCGAGACCTACGAGCAGTACTTC; cdr3_aa: CASSPGETYEQYF; d_call: -; v_call: TRBV5-1; j_call: TRBJ2-7; clone_size: -
cdr3_nt: TGTGCCAGCAGTGACCTCCACAGGGGGTACAATGAGCAGTTCTTC; cdr3_aa: CASSDLHRGYNEQFF; d_call: TRBD1; v_call: TRBV6-4; j_call: TRBJ2-1; clone_size: -
cdr3_nt: TGTGCCAGTAGAACTAGTATAGCGGGAGTAAACAATGAGCAGTTCTTC; cdr3_aa: CASRTSIAGVNNEQFF; d_call: TRBD2; v_call: TRBV19; j_call: TRBJ2-1; clone_size: -
cdr3_nt: TGTGCCAGCAGGGGTCTAGCGGGAGTTTCCTACAATGAGCAGTTCTTC; cdr3_aa: CASRGLAGVSYNEQFF; d_call: TRBD2; v_call: TRBV6-2/TRBV6-3; j_call: TRBJ2-1; clone_size: -
cdr3_nt: TGTGCCACCTCCCCAGAAAAAGCGGGACAGGGGGCGCTCGGCTTCTACGAGCAGTACTTC; cdr3_aa: CATSPEKAGQGALGFYEQYF; d_call: TRBD1; v_call: TRBV15; j_call: TRBJ2-7; clone_size: -
cdr3_nt: TGCGCCAGCAGAGACGGCGGGCGATCAAAAAACACTGAAGCTTTCTTT; cdr3_aa: CASRDGGRSKNTEAFF; d_call: -; v_call: TRBV4-1; j_call: TRBJ1-1; clone_size: few
cdr3_nt: TGTGCCAGTGGTGGGCAAAGTTATACTGAAGCTTTCTTT; cdr3_aa: CASGGQSYTEAFF; d_call: -; v_call: TRBV19; j_call: TRBJ1-1; clone_size: -
cdr3_nt: TGTGCCAGCGCTCTAGCGGGAGGGTACAATGAGCAGTTCTTC; cdr3_aa: CASALAGGYNEQFF; d_call: TRBD2; v_call: TRBV3-1; j_call: TRBJ2-1; clone_size: -
cdr3_nt: TGTGCCAGCAGCGGACTAGCGGGCAGGACCGCCTACGAGCAGTACTTC; cdr3_aa: CASSGLAGRTAYEQYF; d_call: TRBD2; v_call: TRBV6-2/TRBV6-3; j_call: TRBJ2-7; clone_size: -
cdr3_nt: TGTGCCAGCAGCCAAAAAATCGGGAGATCGACCGGGGAGCTGTTTTTT; cdr3_aa: CASSQKIGRSTGELFF; d_call: -; v_call: TRBV4-2; j_call: TRBJ2-2; clone_size: few
cdr3_nt: TGCGCCAGCAGCCAAAAACGGGGACTTAATACAGATACGCAGTATTTT; cdr3_aa: CASSQKRGLNTDTQYF; d_call: -; v_call: TRBV4-3; j_call: TRBJ2-3; clone_size: -
cdr3_nt: TGTGCCAGCAGTGTCGGGAGGGAGGAGGGCAATGAGCAGTTCTTC; cdr3_aa: CASSVGREEGNEQFF; d_call: TRBD2; v_call: TRBV6-1; j_call: TRBJ2-1; clone_size: -
cdr3_nt: TGTGCCAGCAGGGGCGCGGCCAGACAGGTTACTGAAGCTTTCTTT; cdr3_aa: CASRGAARQVTEAFF; d_call: -; v_call: TRBV2; j_call: TRBJ1-1; clone_size: -
cdr3_nt: TGTGCCAGCAGCTTAATAACAGGGACAACCTACGAGCAGTACTTC; cdr3_aa: CASSLITGTTYEQYF; d_call: -; v_call: TRBV7-9; j_call: TRBJ2-7; clone_size: few
cdr3_nt: TGTGCCAGCAGTTTAGCTGTGAGGTTAGGCTCCTACAATGAGCAGTTCTTC; cdr3_aa: CASSLAVRLGSYNEQFF; d_call: -; v_call: TRBV27; j_call: TRBJ2-1; clone_size: -
cdr3_nt: TGCGCCAGCAGCCAAACATTGTACAATGAGCAGTTCTTC; cdr3_aa: CASSQTLYNEQFF; d_call: -; v_call: TRBV4-3; j_call: TRBJ2-1; clone_size: -
cdr3_nt: TGCAGTGCTAGAGTCCTAGCCGATACGCAGTATTTT; cdr3_aa: CSARVLADTQYF; d_call: -; v_call: TRBV20-1; j_call: TRBJ2-3; clone_size: -
cdr3_nt: TGTGCCAGCAGCGTAAGCGGATACGTCGACTCTGGGGCCAACGTCCTGACTTTC; cdr3_aa: CASSVSGYVDSGANVLTF; d_call: -; v_call: TRBV9; j_call: TRBJ2-6; clone_size: -
cdr3_nt: TGTGCCAGCAGTTACCCCGGGGGGAACACTGAAGCTTTCTTT; cdr3_aa: CASSYPGGNTEAFF; d_call: -; v_call: TRBV6-5; j_call: TRBJ1-1; clone_size: medium-sized
cdr3_nt: TGCAGTGTATTTCAACCGTCTGGAAACACCATATATTTT; cdr3_aa: CSVFQPSGNTIYF; d_call: -; v_call: TRBV20-1; j_call: TRBJ1-3; clone_size: -
cdr3_nt: TGTGCCAGCAGTTTGACAACTAATGAAAAACTGTTTTTT; cdr3_aa: CASSLTTNEKLFF; d_call: -; v_call: TRBV12-3/TRBV12-4; j_call: TRBJ1-4; clone_size: -
cdr3_nt: TGTGCCAGCTCGAGTCCCCGGACTGGCCAAGAGACCCAGTACTTC; cdr3_aa: CASSSPRTGQETQYF; d_call: -; v_call: TRBV9; j_call: TRBJ2-5; clone_size: -
cdr3_nt: TGCAGTGCTAGAATGGGGACAGGGGCAGATACGCAGTATTTT; cdr3_aa: CSARMGTGADTQYF; d_call: TRBD1; v_call: TRBV20-1; j_call: TRBJ2-3; clone_size: -
cdr3_nt: TGTGCCCACGGGGGACGAGGCACTGAAGCTTTCTTT; cdr3_aa: CAHGGRGTEAFF; d_call: -; v_call: TRBV10-3; j_call: TRBJ1-1; clone_size: -
cdr3_nt: TGTGCCAGCAACCCTGGGGTCGACAGCCTCGAGCAGTACTTC; cdr3_aa: CASNPGVDSLEQYF; d_call: -; v_call: TRBV27; j_call: TRBJ2-7; clone_size: -
cdr3_nt: TGTGCCAGCAGCCGCGGACTAGCGGGAGACGAGCAGTACTTC; cdr3_aa: CASSRGLAGDEQYF; d_call: TRBD2; v_call: TRBV7-9; j_call: TRBJ2-7; clone_size: few
cdr3_nt: TGTGCCAGCAGTCCACCGGGTGGCAAAAACATTCAGTACTTC; cdr3_aa: CASSPPGGKNIQYF; d_call: -; v_call: TRBV6-2/TRBV6-3; j_call: TRBJ2-4; clone_size: -
cdr3_nt: TGCGCCAGCAGCATGGGACAGACCCACAATGAGCAGTTCTTC; cdr3_aa: CASSMGQTHNEQFF; d_call: TRBD1; v_call: TRBV5-1; j_call: TRBJ2-1; clone_size: once
cdr3_nt: TGCGCCAGCAGCTTGCCTAGCAGCACCGGGGAGCTGTTTTTT; cdr3_aa: CASSLPSSTGELFF; d_call: -; v_call: TRBV5-1; j_call: TRBJ2-2; clone_size: -
cdr3_nt: TGTGCCAGCAGTTACCCCAAGGGACTAGCGGGAGGGGCTGGCTACAATGAGCAGTTCTTC; cdr3_aa: CASSYPKGLAGGAGYNEQFF; d_call: TRBD2; v_call: TRBV6-2/TRBV6-3; j_call: TRBJ2-1; clone_size: once
cdr3_nt: TGCAGTGCTACCGCCACCGAGGGGGGTGGCTACACCTTC; cdr3_aa: CSATATEGGGYTF; d_call: -; v_call: TRBV20-1; j_call: TRBJ1-2; clone_size: few
cdr3_nt: TGTGCCAGCAGTTTATGGGACAGGGCCTCCCTCCAGCATTTT; cdr3_aa: CASSLWDRASLQHF; d_call: TRBD1; v_call: TRBV12-3/TRBV12-4; j_call: TRBJ1-5; clone_size: -
cdr3_nt: TGTGCCAGCAGTGTAGACAGTTACTACGAGCAGTACTTC; cdr3_aa: CASSVDSYYEQYF; d_call: -; v_call: TRBV25-1; j_call: TRBJ2-7; clone_size: -
cdr3_nt: TGCAGTGCTAGAGGTAACAGGCTGGAGCCCCAGCATTTT; cdr3_aa: CSARGNRLEPQHF; d_call: -; v_call: TRBV20-1; j_call: TRBJ1-5; clone_size: -